This T cell receptor (beta chain) was recorded in a study of cytotoxic CD8 clonotypes in ibrutinib-treated CLL. Assay used: immunoSEQ multiplex PCR; TCRdb lists only in-frame clones, some missing. The data hold about 130,000 clones, with about 80% observed a single time. Study-wide results and caveats: Against age-matched healthy donors, baseline clonality ran higher and tracked circulating CD8+ T-cell counts.

Remarks on this clone: The antigen is unknown.

The sample here was PBMCs, taken after 12 months of ibrutinib treatment. The sequence derives from a human donor with chronic lymphocytic leukemia.

CDR3 nucleotides: TGCGCCAGCAGCTTGGTAGGGGGCGAAGGCTATGGCTACACCTTC. The encoded protein is CASSLVGGEGYGYTF. The chain combines TRBV5-1 with TRBJ1-2; 7 positions match TRBD1. The CDR3 runs to 15 residues. The junction had 6 bases not matched to a gene; V was cut back by 0 bases and J by 4 bases. Looked up from germline, CDR1 is SGHRS and CDR2 is YFSETQ.